This TCR beta chain emerged from a study of blood T cells in healthy people across ages. Broader study findings: Diversity of TCR beta per million T cells declined in a roughly linear way with age.

This clonotype was found many times. What it binds is unknown. The CDR3 covers 10 residues. V was trimmed by 4 bases and J by 11 bases, leaving 11 bases between them. From germline, CDR1 is SQVTM and CDR2 ANQGSEA. The second PCR ran about 6 to 12 cycles with a sample-barcoded 5' primer and J-beta primers. TCRdb re-called the 5' RACE reads with MiXCR, one entry per CDR3 protein. The sample contains almost 300,000 distinct CDR3 sequences, 25% to 30% of which appear only once. Material: blood. The chain couples TRBV29-1 to TRBJ1-1; possible D gene TRBD1, 5 bases. The origin of this receptor is a woman in her sixties or seventies in good health. The CDR3 bases are TGCAGCGTTGCATGGGACGAGGCTTTCTTT. Its protein product is CSVAWDEAFF. The entire variable domain, with the rest obtained from reference TRBV29-1 and TRBJ1-1, is as follows: SAVISQKPSRDICQRGTSLTIQCQVDSQVTMMFWYRQQPGQSLTLIATANQGSEATYESGFVIDKFPISRPNLTFSTLTVSNMSPEDSSIYLCSVAWDEAFFGQGTRLTVV.